The 16 T cell receptor beta chains below were found in one sample sequenced in a study of T cells in tuberculosis (dated by TCRdb to 2017 to 2018). Library preparation used the immunoSEQ multiplex PCR assay. The table was pulled from immuneACCESS by TCRdb, which kept in-frame rearrangements only. Such tables lose some clones; where checked, under half of the loss comes from unresolved V genes, and the rest has no known cause. This sample comprises tens of thousands of clones, nearly 95% of them detected only once. The ten largest clonotypes hold over 6.5% of the sample. The sequenced sample was PBMCs. The receptors here all came from a donor between 10 and 35 years old with latent tuberculosis or without tuberculosis infection.

The rearrangement joins TRBV7-8 to TRBJ2-3; D unclear. In germline, CDR1 is SGHVS, CDR2 FQNEAQ. V gave up 1 base and J gave up 0 bases, with 11 bases separating them. The CDR3 is 16 amino acids. Here the CDR3 DNA reads TGTGCCAGCAGCTTAGGTTTGGGCCGTAGCACAGATACGCAGTATTTT. It specifies CASSLGLGRSTDTQYF.

The genes are TRBV29-1 and TRBJ1-1; 11 bases are shared with TRBD1. Trimming removed 5 bases from V and 6 bases from J; junction bases left unmatched: 11. The CDR3 totals 15 residues. CDR1 and CDR2 from the germline V gene are SQVTM and ANQGSEA. CDR3: CSVIGQGAVIAEAFF. CDR3 in DNA: TGCAGCGTTATAGGACAGGGGGCGGTAATAGCTGAAGCTTTCTTT. Full variable domain (rest looked up from reference TRBV29-1 and TRBJ1-1): SAVISQKPSRDICQRGTSLTIQCQVDSQVTMMFWYRQQPGQSLTLIATANQGSEATYESGFVIDKFPISRPNLTFSTLTVSNMSPEDSSIYLCSVIGQGAVIAEAFFGQGTRLTVV.

V usage is TRBV19 and J usage is TRBJ2-3, with unresolved D. The germline V and J ends were trimmed by 3 bases and 2 bases, with 9 bases remaining between them. Germline V gene lookup returns CDR1 LNHDA and CDR2 SQIVND (reference sequence). The CDR3 loop spans 14 amino acids. The CDR3 DNA reads as TGTGCCAGTAGTATTGATTACTTCACAGATACGCAGTATTTT. Its protein product is CASSIDYFTDTQYF.

The gene calls are TRBV7-2 and TRBJ2-2; 9 bases map to TRBD1. J lost 5 bases, V lost 4 bases, and 5 bases had no gene match. CDR1 SGHTA and CDR2 FQGNSA come from the germline V gene. This CDR3 has 15 amino acids. Here the CDR3 reads CASSSGQGGTGELFF. CDR3 DNA sequence: TGTGCCAGCAGCTCGGGACAGGGAGGGACCGGGGAGCTGTTTTTT.

This rearrangement joins TRBV6-5 to TRBJ1-4; 9 bases map to TRBD1. Trimming at V came to 4 bases and at J to 8 bases, leaving 8 bases not matched to a gene. The CDR3 runs to 15 residues. Germline CDR1 is MNHEY and CDR2 is SVGAGI. The CDR3 loop is CASSLNRGRREKLFF. The CDR3 nucleotides read TGTGCCAGCAGTTTAAACAGGGGGCGGCGAGAAAAACTGTTTTTT.

The V gene is TRBV18, the J gene TRBJ2-1; perhaps TRBD2 as D (6 bases). This CDR3 spans 16 amino acids. Germline V gene sequence: CDR1 KGHSH, CDR2 LQKENI. The ends were cut back, 8 bases at V and 0 bases at J, with 17 bases in the middle. The CDR3 is CASQLRADYSYNEQFF. The CDR3 nucleotides are TGTGCCAGCCAGCTGCGGGCGGACTACTCCTACAATGAGCAGTTCTTC.

The J gene is TRBJ2-1, the V gene TRBV27; the match to TRBD1 covers 8 bases. The V gene end was trimmed by 4 bases and the J gene end by 2 bases; junction bases not matched to a gene: 7. The CDR3 is 16 residues long. Per germline, CDR1 MNHEY and CDR2 SMNVEV (reference sequence). The DNA of the CDR3 is TGTGCCAGCAGTTCCCAGGGGGCGGGAACCTACAATGAGCAGTTCTTC. Residues: CASSSQGAGTYNEQFF.

A few counts support this clone. The chain uses TRBV25-1 and TRBJ2-7, with a weak D call TRBD2 (5 bases). There are 12 residues in the CDR3. Per the germline V gene, CDR1 is MGHDK and CDR2 is SYGVNS. Trimming shortened V by 3 bases and J by 6 bases, and 9 bases separated the two germline ends. The CDR3 nucleotides read TGTGCCAGCAGTGAGAGGGAACCCGAGCAGTACTTC. Residues: CASSEREPEQYF.

The V call is TRBV27, the J call TRBJ1-1, with D unresolved. The germline V gene has CDR1 MNHEY and CDR2 SMNVEV (reference sequence). Trimming stripped 7 bases from V and 5 bases from J, with 14 bases between. The CDR3 sequence is 13 residues long. For the CDR3, the DNA is TGTGCCAGCAATCACAACCCGGGGACTGAAGCTTTCTTT. Amino acid sequence: CASNHNPGTEAFF.

V gene TRBV5-8 combines with J gene TRBJ2-3, with 8 bases aligning to TRBD1. Germline CDR1 and CDR2: SGHTS and YDEGEE. Trimming at V came to 4 bases and at J to 6 bases, leaving 7 bases not matched to a gene. CDR3 length: 14 residues. The CDR3 region is CASSPNHRGDTQYF. As DNA, the CDR3 is TGTGCCAGCAGCCCAAACCACAGGGGGGATACGCAGTATTTT.

The J gene is TRBJ1-4, the V gene TRBV7-2, with D perhaps matching TRBD1 (6 bases). The germline CDR1 and CDR2 sequences are SGHTA and FQGNSA. V dropped 5 bases and J dropped 2 bases, with 15 bases sitting between them. This CDR3 spans 16 amino acids. The CDR3 loop reads CASSPEGEGTNEKLFF. The CDR3 DNA is TGTGCCAGCAGCCCCGAGGGGGAAGGGACTAATGAAAAACTGTTTTTT.

This chain uses TRBV12-5 with TRBJ2-1; maybe TRBD2 (6 bases). Germline V CDR1 and CDR2: LGHNT, FRNRAP. The CDR3 is 13 amino acids. With 4 bases removed from V and 9 bases from J, the gap between germline ends came to 13 bases. The CDR3 sequence: CASGSHRGIEQFF. CDR3 nucleotides: TGTGCTAGTGGTTCCCACCGGGGGATTGAGCAGTTCTTC.

This chain's CDR3 is CASSRSGPSGSTYNEQFF. CDR3 sequence (DNA): TGTGCCAGTAGTAGATCGGGCCCTAGCGGGAGTACCTACAATGAGCAGTTCTTC. This chain joins TRBV19 and TRBJ2-1, with 10 positions matching TRBD2. The CDR3 loop spans 18 amino acids. V lost 4 bases and J lost 2; bases outside the gene matches: 11. The germline V gene has CDR1 LNHDA and CDR2 SQIVND (reference sequence). Complete variable domain (other parts from reference TRBV19 and TRBJ2-1): DGGITQSPKYLFRKEGQNVTLSCEQNLNHDAMYWYRQDPGQGLRLIYYSQIVNDFQKGDIAEGYSVSREKKESFPLTVTSAQKNPTAFYLCASSRSGPSGSTYNEQFFGPGTRLTVL.

The V and J genes are TRBV27 and TRBJ2-7; 8 nucleotides match TRBD2. This CDR3 contains 16 residues. The trim removed 4 bases at V and 0 bases at J, leaving 8 bases unmatched. Per the germline V gene, CDR1 is MNHEY and CDR2 is SMNVEV (reference sequence). CDR3 in DNA: TGTGCCAGCAGTTCCCTACGGGAGGGGAACTCCTACGAGCAGTACTTC. Its translation: CASSSLREGNSYEQYF.

The chain links TRBV2 to TRBJ1-5, with D hard to call. This CDR3 comprises 13 residues. The V gene's germline CDR1 is SNHLY and CDR2 FYNNEI. The ends were cut back, 6 bases at V and 4 bases at J, with 10 bases in the middle. The CDR3 nucleotides read TGTGCCAGCAGCGGGAGTGGAAATCAGCCCCAGCATTTT. Its translation is CASSGSGNQPQHF.

V usage is TRBV7-3 and J usage is TRBJ2-2; 11 bases map to TRBD1. V was clipped by 6 bases and J by 6 bases; unmatched bases: 6. The germline CDR1 and CDR2 sequences are SGHTA and FQGTGA. CDR3 length equals 15 residues. CDR3 loop: CASSSPGQGAGELFF. The CDR3 DNA is TGTGCCAGCAGTTCTCCGGGACAGGGGGCCGGGGAGCTGTTTTTT.